This TCR beta chain was documented in a study of CXCR3-negative and CXCR3-positive naive CD8 T cells. About the study: Roughly 140 million TRB reads in total, about 1.5 +/- 0.3 million per library. General study findings and limits: Naive cells that were CXCR3-negative or CXCR3-positive used TRBV-TRBJ genes alike, while memory cells diverged. Each naive subset displayed comparably high diversity, whereas memory CD8+ cells displayed much lower diversity.

Comment on this clonotype: Its target is not known.

Germline assignment: CDR1 KGHSH and CDR2 LQKENI. This CDR3 is 18 amino acids long. UMI-labeled TRB cDNA libraries were prepared by 5' RACE. TCRdb reprocessed the 5' RACE reads; each CDR3 protein has one entry and no DNA is given. This table lists about 8,300 distinct CDR3 sequences. Sequenced: naive CXCR3- CD8+ T cells from blood. Noted subset: CD45RO-CCR7+CD27+CD95- naive CD8+ T cells lacking CXCR3 (TNR3-). This chain joins TRBV18 and TRBJ2-3; as DNA is missing, the TRBD2 call by TCRdb cannot be tested. The TCR originated in a human donor in good health. Some clones in this sample may be carry-over from other donors' samples. CDR3: CASSPPDSSGRIADTQYF.